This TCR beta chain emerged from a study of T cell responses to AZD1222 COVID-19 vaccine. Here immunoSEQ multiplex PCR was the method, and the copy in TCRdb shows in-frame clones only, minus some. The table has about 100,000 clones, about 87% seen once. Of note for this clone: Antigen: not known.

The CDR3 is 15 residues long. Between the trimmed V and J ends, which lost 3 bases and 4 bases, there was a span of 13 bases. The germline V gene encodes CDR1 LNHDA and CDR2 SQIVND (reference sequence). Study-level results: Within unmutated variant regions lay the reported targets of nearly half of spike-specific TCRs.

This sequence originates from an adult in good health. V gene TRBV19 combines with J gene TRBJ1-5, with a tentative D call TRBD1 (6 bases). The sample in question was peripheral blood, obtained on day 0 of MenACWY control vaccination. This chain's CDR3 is CASSIQRGGNQPQHF. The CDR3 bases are TGTGCCAGTAGTATCCAAAGGGGGGGAAATCAGCCCCAGCATTTT.